What follows is one T cell receptor (beta chain) and its context. Its target is unknown. This sample includes further DNA sequences coding for the same CDR3. Germline loops: CDR1 SGHRS, CDR2 YFSETQ. The V and J ends lost 7 bases and 0 bases respectively, with 6 bases between them. The CDR3 totals 12 residues. The data originate from a study of beta chain features in type 1 diabetes. Whole-study results and caveats: Type 1 diabetes patients showed fewer insertions and more deletions at VDJ junctions.

The investigators reverse transcribed all of the isolated RNA, so they sequenced expressed TCRB transcripts. Clones were sequenced by immunoSEQ multiplex PCR, and TCRdb holds only the in-frame ones, with some missing. Of around 430,000 clones in the sample, approximately 28% were seen once. The sequence derives from a man between 18 and 35 years old in good health. The J gene is TRBJ2-3, the V gene TRBV5-1; D remains unclear. The sample was naive CD4+ T cells from blood. The CDR3 DNA reads as TGCGCCAGCGGGTTTAGCACAGATACGCAGTATTTT. Its protein is CASGFSTDTQYF.